This T cell receptor (beta chain) was documented in a study of sequential checkpoint blockade in melanoma. Across the study: Maintenance nivolumab came after either treatment sequence.

The table came from immunoSEQ multiplex PCR; TCRdb's copy has only in-frame clones and leaves some out. The table records 10,000 to 15,000 clones, around 83% of them present only once. Treatment meaning: randomized to nivolumab then ipilimumab (arm A) or the reverse (arm B). No patient had prior DNA-damaging chemotherapy. Sorted cells were live CD3+CD8+, lacking CD19 and CD56, from PBMCs. V was clipped by 0 bases and J by 6 bases, with 11 bases between them. This CDR3 has 15 amino acids. In germline, CDR1 is LGHNA, CDR2 YSLEER. The source of this sequence is a human donor with melanoma. The sequenced sample was CD8+ T cells sorted from blood (inferred from file names), obtained from a patient given nivolumab and ipilimumab in sequence. J is TRBJ2-2 and V is TRBV4-3, with D perhaps TRBD2 (7 bases). CDR3 sequence (DNA): TGCGCCAGCAGCCAAGATGGGGGGGGCGCCGGGGAGCTGTTTTTT. Its protein product is CASSQDGGGAGELFF.